This entry lists 22 T cell receptor beta chains sequenced from one sample in a study of T cell clones after liver transplantation. Assay used: immunoSEQ multiplex PCR; TCRdb lists only in-frame clones, some missing. The data contain roughly 40,000 clones, around 83% of them singletons. Specimen: CD4+ T cells from blood, collected 24 months after liver transplant. These receptors came from a human patient who received a liver transplant. Some T cells may be the graft donor's.

The rearrangement joins TRBV5-4 to TRBJ1-5; D may be TRBD1 (5 bases). Germline-derived CDR1 and CDR2 are SGHNT and YYREEE (reference sequence). Trimming left V 0 bases short and J 7 bases short, with 11 bases between. This CDR3 comprises 14 residues. As DNA, the CDR3 is TGTGCCAGCAGCTTGGCCGGGGGAGGCCAGCCCCAGCATTTT. As protein: CASSLAGGGQPQHF.

V and J are TRBV2 and TRBJ1-2; D gene unclear. CDR1 and CDR2 (germline): SNHLY, FYNNEI. Trimming took 7 bases from V and 1 from J, leaving 10 bases between them. The length of the CDR3 is 13 residues. The CDR3: CASNGDDNYGYTF. The DNA for the CDR3 is TGTGCCAGCAATGGTGACGATAACTATGGCTACACCTTC.

The chain joins TRBV7-9 to TRBJ1-6; D possibly corresponds to TRBD1 (5 bases). Trimming shortened V by 3 bases and J by 0 bases, and 12 bases separated the two germline ends. Germline V CDR1 and CDR2: SEHNR, FQNEAQ (reference sequence). This CDR3 comprises 17 residues. The CDR3 sequence: CASSLGGGSSYNSPLHF. CDR3 in DNA: TGTGCCAGCAGCTTGGGGGGAGGGAGCTCCTATAATTCACCCCTCCACTTT.

CDR3 loop: CASSPRQPEQYF. The CDR3, as DNA: TGTGCCAGCTCACCACGACAGCCCGAGCAGTACTTC. The chain links TRBV18 to TRBJ2-7; D is perhaps TRBD1 (5 bases). V was cut by 1 base and J by 6 bases, with 7 bases left in between. The germline CDR1 and CDR2 sequences are KGHSH and LQKENI. This CDR3 contains 12 residues.

The chain recombines TRBV28 with TRBJ2-7; 10 bases are a match to TRBD1. The V and J ends lost 5 bases and 6 bases, in that order; junction bases with no gene match: 10. CDR1 is MDHEN, CDR2 SYDVKM, per germline. CDR3 length: 15 amino acids. The DNA of the CDR3 is TGTGCCAGCAGTCCACCGGGGACAGGGGTTGGCGAGCAGTACTTC. It yields the protein CASSPPGTGVGEQYF.

This chain links TRBV7-3 with TRBJ1-1; D remains unclear. This CDR3 has 14 residues. Germline V lookup: CDR1 SGHTA, CDR2 FQGTGA. V was trimmed by 2 bases and J by 2 bases, leaving 9 bases between them. CDR3 coding DNA: TGTGCCAGCAGCTTAGGGAATATTAACACTGAAGCTTTCTTT. Encoded protein: CASSLGNINTEAFF.

The chain is built from TRBV4-2 and TRBJ2-1; weak D call: TRBD2 (5 bases). The ends were cut back, 4 bases at V and 0 bases at J, with 10 bases in the middle. From germline, CDR1 is LGHNA and CDR2 YNFKEQ. This CDR3 contains 15 residues. CDR3 region: CASSPPGNSYNEQFF. CDR3 DNA sequence: TGTGCCAGCAGCCCGCCGGGAAACTCCTACAATGAGCAGTTCTTC.

The CDR3 DNA reads as TGTGCCAGCTCACCGACGGGTGGGGTAACTTACGAGCAGTACTTC. Amino acids: CASSPTGGVTYEQYF. This chain uses TRBV18 with TRBJ2-7, with D uncertain. The CDR3 is 15 residues long. Germline CDR1 KGHSH, CDR2 LQKENI. V lost 3 bases and J lost 4, with 16 bases in between.

The V and J genes are TRBV5-1 and TRBJ2-7, with D perhaps assigned TRBD1 or TRBD2 (5 bases each). This CDR3 has 15 residues. V lost 1 base and J lost 0, with 11 bases in between. CDR1 and CDR2 (germline): SGHRS, YFSETQ. The CDR3 is CASSLTPGSSYEQYF. In DNA form, the CDR3 reads TGCGCCAGCAGCTTGACCCCAGGGAGCTCCTACGAGCAGTACTTC. Supplemented by reference TRBV5-1 and TRBJ2-7, the full variable domain reads KAGVTQTPRYLIKTRGQQVTLSCSPISGHRSVSWYQQTPGQGLQFLFEYFSETQRNKGNFPGRFSGRQFSNSRSEMNVSTLELGDSALYLCASSLTPGSSYEQYFGPGTRLTVT.

The CDR3 region is CASSALGGGPGGGYGYTF. CDR3 nucleotides: TGTGCCAGCAGTGCCCTCGGGGGCGGGCCAGGGGGCGGGTATGGCTACACCTTC. This chain links TRBV27 with TRBJ1-2; 8 nucleotides line up with TRBD1. The CDR3 totals 18 residues. Germline CDR1 is MNHEY and CDR2 is SMNVEV (reference sequence). Trimming cost V 5 bases and J 5 bases; bases outside gene matches: 19.

V usage is TRBV9 and J usage is TRBJ1-2; D is uncertain. The V end was cut by 3 bases, the J end by 1 base, with 4 bases between. The CDR3 contains 12 residues. The germline V gene encodes CDR1 SGDLS and CDR2 YYNGEE. The CDR3 is CASSEGNYGYTF. The CDR3 coding sequence is TGTGCCAGCAGCGAGGGTAACTATGGCTACACCTTC. The full variable domain, in which reference TRBV9 and TRBJ1-2 provide the parts outside the CDR3, is DSGVTQTPKHLITATGQRVTLRCSPRSGDLSVYWYQQSLDQGLQFLIQYYNGEERAKGNILERFSAQQFPDLHSELNLSSLELGDSALYFCASSEGNYGYTFGSGTRLTVV.

The chain employs TRBV6-6 and TRBJ1-1; the D gene is possibly TRBD1 (5 bases). From germline, CDR1 is MNHNY and CDR2 SVGAGI (reference sequence). Trimming removed 0 bases from V and 2 bases from J, with 10 bases in between. The CDR3 runs 15 residues. Here the CDR3 DNA reads TGTGCCAGCAGTTACTCGAGACAGTCCAACACTGAAGCTTTCTTT. It is translated as CASSYSRQSNTEAFF.

This chain links TRBV28 with TRBJ1-1, with D possibly being TRBD1 (5 bases). Germline CDR1 MDHEN, CDR2 SYDVKM. Trimming stripped 7 bases from V and 11 bases from J, with 17 bases between. The CDR3 is 12 residues long. The CDR3 is CASTLVGVRAFF. CDR3 DNA sequence: TGTGCCAGCACCCTGGTAGGGGTGAGGGCTTTCTTT.

V and J are TRBV2 and TRBJ2-2, with 14 bases that match TRBD2. CDR1 SNHLY and CDR2 FYNNEI come from the germline V gene. This CDR3 spans 18 amino acids. J lost 6 bases, V lost 6 bases, and 12 bases had no gene match. The CDR3 DNA is TGTGCCAGCAGGGGACCGGGGGGACTAGCGGGAGAGGCCGGGGAGCTGTTTTTT. Translating it yields CASRGPGGLAGEAGELFF. Drawing the rest from reference TRBV2 and TRBJ2-2, the complete variable domain is EPEVTQTPSHQVTQMGQEVILRCVPISNHLYFYWYRQILGQKVEFLVSFYNNEISEKSEIFDDQFSVERPDGSNFTLKIRSTKLEDSAMYFCASRGPGGLAGEAGELFFGEGSRLTVL.

The gene calls are TRBV4-1 and TRBJ2-3; 8 bases are a match to TRBD2. CDR3 length equals 16 residues. Trimming removed 0 bases from V and 8 bases from J; junction bases left unmatched: 10. The germline V gene encodes CDR1 MGHRA and CDR2 YSYEKL. The CDR3, as DNA: TGCGCCAGCAGCCAAGACGGGGCGGGACTAGTTTCTACGCAGTATTTT. Amino acid sequence: CASSQDGAGLVSTQYF.

The gene calls are TRBV29-1 and TRBJ1-2; 11 positions match TRBD1. The CDR3 sequence is 14 residues long. CDR1 is SQVTM and CDR2 is ANQGSEA in the germline V gene. The junction had 8 bases not matched to a gene; V was cut back by 3 bases and J by 8 bases. CDR3 in amino acids: CSVDGTGGFIGYTF. The CDR3 DNA reads as TGCAGCGTTGACGGGACAGGGGGTTTTATAGGCTACACCTTC. The variable domain in full, with the rest retrieved from reference TRBV29-1 and TRBJ1-2, is SAVISQKPSRDICQRGTSLTIQCQVDSQVTMMFWYRQQPGQSLTLIATANQGSEATYESGFVIDKFPISRPNLTFSTLTVSNMSPEDSSIYLCSVDGTGGFIGYTFGSGTRLTVV.

The rearrangement joins TRBV6-6 to TRBJ1-2; D not resolved. Per germline, CDR1 MNHNY and CDR2 SVGAGI (reference sequence). Trimming cost V 7 bases and J 8 bases, with 20 bases left between them. This CDR3 comprises 14 residues. The DNA for the CDR3 is TGTGCCAGCACCGCCCTCGGGGAAGGGCAAGGCTACACCTTC. This codes for CASTALGEGQGYTF.

The chain couples TRBV28 to TRBJ2-7; D is uncertain. CDR3 length: 14 amino acids. Germline assignment: CDR1 MDHEN and CDR2 SYDVKM. Trimming cost V 4 bases and J 1 base, with 11 bases left between them. CDR3 in DNA: TGTGCCAGCAGTTCCACGGCCGTTTCCTACGAGCAGTACTTC. Translating gives CASSSTAVSYEQYF. The variable domain in full, completed from reference TRBV28 and TRBJ2-7, reads DVKVTQSSRYLVKRTGEKVFLECVQDMDHENMFWYRQDPGLGLRLIYFSYDVKMKEKGDIPEGYSVSREKKERFSLILESASTNQTSMYLCASSSTAVSYEQYFGPGTRLTVT.

The J gene is TRBJ2-7, the V gene TRBV27, with TRBD2 matching 8 bases. CDR3 size: 16 residues. With V trimmed by 2 bases and J by 1 base, 7 bases remained unmatched. The germline V gene has CDR1 MNHEY and CDR2 SMNVEV (reference sequence). The CDR3 sequence is CASSLRAGGRSYEQYF. The CDR3 DNA sequence: TGTGCCAGCAGTTTACGGGCGGGAGGCCGATCCTACGAGCAGTACTTC.

V is TRBV27 and J is TRBJ2-1, with D unclear. This CDR3 has 16 amino acids. V gave up 7 bases and J gave up 0 bases, with 16 bases separating them. Germline lookup yields CDR1 MNHEY and CDR2 SMNVEV (reference sequence). The CDR3 reads CASTTKALLSYNEQFF. CDR3 nucleotides: TGTGCCAGCACTACTAAAGCGCTTCTCTCCTACAATGAGCAGTTCTTC.

The gene calls are TRBV28 and TRBJ2-2; 10 positions agree with TRBD2. This CDR3 contains 15 residues. V lost 4 bases, J lost 5 bases, and 4 bases stayed unmatched. Germline V gene data show CDR1 as MDHEN and CDR2 as SYDVKM. CDR3 protein: CASSSPGLATGELFF. The DNA for the CDR3 is TGTGCCAGCAGTTCCCCGGGACTAGCGACCGGGGAGCTGTTTTTT.

The chain employs TRBV7-9 and TRBJ2-4, with D perhaps TRBD1 or TRBD2 (5 bases each). The germline V gene encodes CDR1 SEHNR and CDR2 FQNEAQ (reference sequence). There are 15 residues in the CDR3. Trimming left V 0 bases short and J 7 bases short, with 13 bases between. The CDR3 protein is CASSLASLGVNIQYF. In DNA, the CDR3 is TGTGCCAGCAGCTTAGCTTCCTTGGGGGTGAACATTCAGTACTTC.